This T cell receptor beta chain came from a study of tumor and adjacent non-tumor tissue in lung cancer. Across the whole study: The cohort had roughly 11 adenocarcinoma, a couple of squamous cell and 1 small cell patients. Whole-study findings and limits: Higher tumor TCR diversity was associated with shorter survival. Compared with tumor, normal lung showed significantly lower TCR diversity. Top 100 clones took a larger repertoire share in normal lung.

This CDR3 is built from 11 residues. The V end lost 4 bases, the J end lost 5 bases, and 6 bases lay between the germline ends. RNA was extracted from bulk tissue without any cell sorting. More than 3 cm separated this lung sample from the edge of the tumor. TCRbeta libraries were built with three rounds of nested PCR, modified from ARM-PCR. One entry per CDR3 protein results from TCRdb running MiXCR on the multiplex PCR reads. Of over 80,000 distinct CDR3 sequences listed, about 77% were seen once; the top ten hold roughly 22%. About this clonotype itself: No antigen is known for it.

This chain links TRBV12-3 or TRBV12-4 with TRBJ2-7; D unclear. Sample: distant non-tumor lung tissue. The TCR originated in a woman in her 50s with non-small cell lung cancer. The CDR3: CASSSHHEQYF. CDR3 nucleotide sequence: TGTGCCAGCAGTTCCCATCACGAGCAGTACTTC.